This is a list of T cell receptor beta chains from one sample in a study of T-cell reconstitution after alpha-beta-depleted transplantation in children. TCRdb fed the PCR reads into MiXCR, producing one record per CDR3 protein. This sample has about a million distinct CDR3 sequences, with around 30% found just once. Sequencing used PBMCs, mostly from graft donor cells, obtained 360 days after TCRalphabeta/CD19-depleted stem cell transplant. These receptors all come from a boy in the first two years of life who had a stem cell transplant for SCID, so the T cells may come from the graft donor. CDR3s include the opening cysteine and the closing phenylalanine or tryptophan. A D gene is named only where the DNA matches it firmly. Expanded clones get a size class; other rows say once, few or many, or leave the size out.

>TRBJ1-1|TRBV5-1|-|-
TGCGCCAGCAGCCAAGACCCCGTTGGTGCTGAAGCTTTCTTT
CASSQDPVGAEAFF
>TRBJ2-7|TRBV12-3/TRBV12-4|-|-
TGTGCCAGCAGTTTCAGGGGGGGGCAGGCCGAGCAGTACTTC
CASSFRGGQAEQYF
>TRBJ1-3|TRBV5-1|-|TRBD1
TGCGCCAGCAGCTTGGAGGGACAGGGAACTGGAAACACCATATATTTT
CASSLEGQGTGNTIYF
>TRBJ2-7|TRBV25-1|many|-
TGTGCCAGCAGTGACAGGGGCTACGAGCAGTACTTC
CASSDRGYEQYF
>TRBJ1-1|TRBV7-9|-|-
TGTGCCAGCAGCTTAGGGACCCTTGAAGCTTTCTTT
CASSLGTLEAFF
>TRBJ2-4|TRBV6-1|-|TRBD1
TGTGCCAGCAGTAAAAGCAGGGGGTGGCCCCTACACTTC
CASSKSRGWPLHF
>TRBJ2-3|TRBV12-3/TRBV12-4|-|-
TGTGCCAGCCATCTTGAACAGACTGCAGATACGCAGTATTTT
CASHLEQTADTQYF
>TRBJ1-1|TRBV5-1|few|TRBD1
TGCGCCAGCAGCCCCCTCGGGACAGGGGCCGCTTTCTTT
CASSPLGTGAAFF
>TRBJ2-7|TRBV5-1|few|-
TGCGCCAGCAGCTCCGGACCGCCCAGCTCCTACGAGCAGTACTTC
CASSSGPPSSYEQYF
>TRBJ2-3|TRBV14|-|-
TGTGCCAGCAGCCGAGGGACACCGAGCACAGATACGCAGTATTTT
CASSRGTPSTDTQYF
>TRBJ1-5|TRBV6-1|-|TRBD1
TGTGCCAGCAGTAAAGGGACAGCCTATCAGCCCCAGCATTTT
CASSKGTAYQPQHF
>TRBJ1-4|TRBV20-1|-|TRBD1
TGCAGTGCTAGGAGTCAGGGGGCTGACGAAAAACTGTTTTTT
CSARSQGADEKLFF
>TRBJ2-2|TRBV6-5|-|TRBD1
TGTGCCAGCAGTTACGCGACAGGGGTATACACCGGGGAGCTGTTTTTT
CASSYATGVYTGELFF
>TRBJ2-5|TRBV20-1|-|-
TGCAGCGGGGCGTCCGGATTTGAGACCCAGTACTTC
CSGASGFETQYF
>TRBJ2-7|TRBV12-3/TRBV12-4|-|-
TGTGCCAGCAGTTCCGGGGAGAACTACGAGCAGTACTTC
CASSSGENYEQYF
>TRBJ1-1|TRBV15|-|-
TGTGCCACCAGCAGAGATGCGGGGGGGAACACTGAAGCTTTCTTT
CATSRDAGGNTEAFF
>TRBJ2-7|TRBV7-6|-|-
TGTGCCAGCAGCTTACCTTCGGCCTACGAGCAGTACTTC
CASSLPSAYEQYF
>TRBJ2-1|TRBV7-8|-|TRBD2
TGTGCCAGCAGCCCGGGGGGAGTTTTTGAGCAGTTCTTC
CASSPGGVFEQFF
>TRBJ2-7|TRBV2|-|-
TGTGCCAGCAGGGTTCCCGGGCCGCTGAACTCCTACGAGCAGTACTTC
CASRVPGPLNSYEQYF
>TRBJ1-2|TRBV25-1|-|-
TGTGCCAGCAGTGAAGGTGGGGATGGCTACACCTTC
CASSEGGDGYTF
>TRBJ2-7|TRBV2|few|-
TGTGCCAGCAGGGCTCAGCCCGGGACACGATACGAGCAGTACTTC
CASRAQPGTRYEQYF
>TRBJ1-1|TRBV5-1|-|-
TGCGCCAGCCGGATCTGGGGCTCTGAAGCTTTCTTT
CASRIWGSEAFF
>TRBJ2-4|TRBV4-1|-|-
TGCGCCAGCAGCCAAGTAGGACGGGGCAAAAACATTCAGTACTTC
CASSQVGRGKNIQYF
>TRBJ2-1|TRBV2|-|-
TGTGCCAGCAGTGGGGCAGAACCCTACAATGAGCAGTTCTTC
CASSGAEPYNEQFF
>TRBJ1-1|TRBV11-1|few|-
TGTGCCAGCAGCAAAGGGAGATTGGGCCAGGCCCGGAACACTGAAGCTTTCTTT
CASSKGRLGQARNTEAFF
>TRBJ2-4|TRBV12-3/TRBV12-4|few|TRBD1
TGTGCCAGCAGTCCGGGGACAGTCTGGAACATTCAGTACTTC
CASSPGTVWNIQYF
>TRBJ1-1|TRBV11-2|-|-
TGTGCCAGCAGCTTTAGGCTCACTGAAGCTTTCTTT
CASSFRLTEAFF
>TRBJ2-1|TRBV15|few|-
TGTGCCACCAGCAGAGAAGGGGGGATTTACAATGAGCAGTTCTTC
CATSREGGIYNEQFF
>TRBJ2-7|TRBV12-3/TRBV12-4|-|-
TGTGCCAGCACCTGGGTGGCTTCTACAACCTACGAGCAGTACTTC
CASTWVASTTYEQYF
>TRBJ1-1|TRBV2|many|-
TGTGCCAGCATAGGAGGAATCACTGAAGCTTTCTTT
CASIGGITEAFF
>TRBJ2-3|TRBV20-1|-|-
TGCAGTGCTAGAGACCCCCGAAGAGGGGATACGCAGTATTTT
CSARDPRRGDTQYF
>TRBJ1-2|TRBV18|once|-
TGTGCCAGCTCACCAGTACGGAAGTTGGCAGGGAAAGGCTACACCTTC
CASSPVRKLAGKGYTF
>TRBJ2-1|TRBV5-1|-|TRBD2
TGCGCCAGCAGCTTGGGTTCGAGTAGCGGGGGCTCCAATGAGCAGTTCTTC
CASSLGSSSGGSNEQFF
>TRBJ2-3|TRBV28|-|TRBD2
TGTGCCAGCAGTTTGCTAGCGGGGGGGCTTGATACGCAGTATTTT
CASSLLAGGLDTQYF
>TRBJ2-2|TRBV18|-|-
TGTGCCAGCTCACCGATTGTTAACACCGGGGAGCTGTTTTTT
CASSPIVNTGELFF
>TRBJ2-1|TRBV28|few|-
TGTGCCAGCAGTTGGAGGGGTCCCACTTACAATGAGCAGTTCTTC
CASSWRGPTYNEQFF
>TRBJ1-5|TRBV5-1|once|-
TGCGCCAGCAGCTTCATGCCCCAGGGGCAAAATCAGCCCCAGCATTTT
CASSFMPQGQNQPQHF
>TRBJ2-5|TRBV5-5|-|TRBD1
TGTGCCAGCAGCCCCAACAGACAGGGGCGAGAGACCCAGTACTTC
CASSPNRQGRETQYF
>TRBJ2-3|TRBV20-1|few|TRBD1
TGCAGTGCCCGGACAGGACCCACAGATACGCAGTATTTT
CSARTGPTDTQYF
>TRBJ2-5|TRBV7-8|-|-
TGTGCCAGCAGCTTAGAGGGACTCGCCCAAGAGACCCAGTACTTC
CASSLEGLAQETQYF
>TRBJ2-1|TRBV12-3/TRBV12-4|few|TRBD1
TGTGCCAGCAGTCCGACCCAGGGGGCGGGCAATGAGCAGTTCTTC
CASSPTQGAGNEQFF
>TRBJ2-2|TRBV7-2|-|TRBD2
TGTGCCAGCAGCTCCGACCAGCGGGGGAGCACCGGGGAGCTGTTTTTT
CASSSDQRGSTGELFF
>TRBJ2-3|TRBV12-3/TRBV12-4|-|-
TGTGCCAGCAGCCCCCCCGCCCGAGGAGGAGATACGCAGTATTTT
CASSPPARGGDTQYF
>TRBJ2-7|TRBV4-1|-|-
TGCGCCAGCAGCCAAGTATGGGGAGTCTCCTACGAGCAGTACTTC
CASSQVWGVSYEQYF
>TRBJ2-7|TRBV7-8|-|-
TGTGCCAGCAGCCCGCAGGGGCACTCCTACGAGCAGTACTTC
CASSPQGHSYEQYF
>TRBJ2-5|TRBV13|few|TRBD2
TGTGCCAGCAGCATCAGGACTAGCGGGGGTCGGGAGACCCAGTACTTC
CASSIRTSGGRETQYF
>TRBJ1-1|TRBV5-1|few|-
TGCGCCAGCAGCATCATGGACAGGAACACTGAAGCTTTCTTT
CASSIMDRNTEAFF
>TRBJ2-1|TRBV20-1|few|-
TGCAGTGCACCGGGACCTAGGGGGAATGAGCAGTTCTTC
CSAPGPRGNEQFF
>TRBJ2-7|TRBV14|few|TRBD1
TGTGCCAGCAGCGAGACAGGGGGCAGATACGAGCAGTACTTC
CASSETGGRYEQYF
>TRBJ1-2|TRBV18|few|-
TGTGCCAGCTCACCATCGAAGGGTAGTAACTATGGCTACACCTTC
CASSPSKGSNYGYTF
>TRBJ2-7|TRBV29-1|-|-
TGCAGCGTTCGGCCAGGGGTCGAGCAGTACTTC
CSVRPGVEQYF
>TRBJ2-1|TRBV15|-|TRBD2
TGTGCCACCAGCCTTTTTGCCCTTACTAGCGGGGGCCGACGGAATGAGCAGTTCTTC
CATSLFALTSGGRRNEQFF
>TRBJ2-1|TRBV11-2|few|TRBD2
TGTGCCAGCGGGACTAGCGGGGACTACAATGAGCAGTTCTTC
CASGTSGDYNEQFF
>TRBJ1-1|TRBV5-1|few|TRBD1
TGCGCCAGCAGCTTGCCTCGATTAATTACAGGGGGCTGGAGTGTCACTGAAGCTTTCTTT
CASSLPRLITGGWSVTEAFF
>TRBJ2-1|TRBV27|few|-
TGTGCCAGCAGTTTAGGTTTCGGGTATGAGCAGTTCTTC
CASSLGFGYEQFF
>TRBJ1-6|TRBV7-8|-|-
TGTGCCAGCAGCTTAGTCTCCGGTAGCTCCTATAATTCACCCCTCCACTTT
CASSLVSGSSYNSPLHF
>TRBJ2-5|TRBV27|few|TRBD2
TGTGCCAGTCAAGACCCGACTAGCTGGGAGACCCAGTACTTC
CASQDPTSWETQYF
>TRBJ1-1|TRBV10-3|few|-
TGTGCCATCAGTGAGGGGGGGCGCACCGGTTCCAACACTGAAGCTTTCTTT
CAISEGGRTGSNTEAFF